The 20 T cell receptor beta chains presented below share a single source sample, sequenced in a study of blood T cell repertoires in COVID-19. Some clones are missing from TCRdb's copy, which holds only in-frame ones; the method was immunoSEQ multiplex PCR. The sample consists of roughly 15,000 clones, around 94% of them appearing once. Sequencing was performed on peripheral blood. The origin of the receptors is a human donor with active COVID-19. The donor label of this sample is uncertain.

The V call is TRBV18, the J call TRBJ1-1; D is unresolved. The CDR3 runs to 14 residues. Germline values: CDR1 KGHSH, CDR2 LQKENI. V was shortened by 1 base and J by 1 base, with 7 bases between the two germline ends. In nucleotides, the CDR3 is TGTGCCAGCTCACCACTACGGGAGAACACTGAAGCTTTCTTT. Translation: CASSPLRENTEAFF.

This clone occurred once. The rearrangement links TRBV30 to TRBJ2-1; 7 nucleotides agree with TRBD2. This CDR3 contains 14 residues. J gave up 0 bases and V 5 bases, and 4 bases lay outside the gene matches. The germline CDR1 and CDR2 sequences are GTSNPN and SVGIG (reference sequence). This chain's CDR3 is CAWERGRSYNEQFF. CDR3 DNA sequence: TGTGCCTGGGAGCGGGGCCGCTCCTACAATGAGCAGTTCTTC. The variable domain in full, with the rest retrieved from reference TRBV30 and TRBJ2-1, is SQTIHQWPATLVQPVGSPLSLECTVEGTSNPNLYWYRQAAGRGLQLLFYSVGIGQISSEVPQNLSASRPQDRQFILSSKKLLLSDSGFYLCAWERGRSYNEQFFGPGTRLTVL.

The rearrangement uses TRBV2 and TRBJ1-3, with D unresolved. Germline V CDR1 and CDR2: SNHLY, FYNNEI. The CDR3 loop spans 16 amino acids. Trimming took 7 bases from V and 0 from J, leaving 16 bases between them. CDR3 residues: CASNRGVGPSGNTIYF. CDR3 in DNA: TGTGCCAGCAATCGGGGAGTAGGCCCCTCTGGAAACACCATATATTTT.

V is TRBV11-2 and J is TRBJ2-1, with 9 bases fitting TRBD2. CDR3 length: 15 amino acids. CDR1 and CDR2 from the germline V gene are SGHAT and FQNNGV. V dropped 4 bases and J dropped 3; count of bases not matched to a gene: 4. Here the CDR3 reads CASSSRLADYNEQFF. CDR3 nucleotide sequence: TGTGCCAGCAGCTCAAGACTAGCGGACTACAATGAGCAGTTCTTC.

The genes are TRBV30 and TRBJ2-3; the match to TRBD2 covers 7 bases. This CDR3 contains 16 residues. With 2 bases clipped from V and 3 bases from J, the junction kept 11 bases outside the gene matches. Germline V gene sequence: CDR1 GTSNPN, CDR2 SVGIG (reference sequence). The CDR3, as DNA: TGTGCCTGGAGTCTGGGGGGAGGGAGGACGACAGATACGCAGTATTTT. Translated: CAWSLGGGRTTDTQYF.

The V call is TRBV6-5, the J call TRBJ1-1; D is unresolved. Germline loops: CDR1 MNHEY, CDR2 SVGAGI. The length of the CDR3 is 15 residues. V lost 6 bases and J 4 bases, leaving 18 bases between the germline ends. The CDR3 sequence: CASRPFMIAATEAFF. The CDR3 DNA sequence: TGTGCCAGCAGACCATTCATGATAGCGGCCACTGAAGCTTTCTTT.

V usage is TRBV28 and J usage is TRBJ1-5, with 7 positions matching TRBD1. Germline CDR1 reads MDHEN; CDR2 reads SYDVKM. This CDR3 is 15 amino acids long. The junction had 7 bases not matched to a gene; V was cut back by 6 bases and J by 2 bases. CDR3 protein: CASSLGGQRNQPQHF. DNA of the CDR3: TGTGCCAGCAGCCTAGGGGGACAGCGCAATCAGCCCCAGCATTTT.

The chain couples TRBV5-6 to TRBJ2-1; weak D call: TRBD1 (6 bases). V was cut by 4 bases and J by 1 base, with 12 bases left in between. Germline values: CDR1 SGHDT, CDR2 YYEEEE. CDR3 length: 15 amino acids. The CDR3 sequence: CASSPGTFSYNEQFF. The CDR3 nucleotides read TGTGCCAGCAGCCCCGGGACATTTTCCTACAATGAGCAGTTCTTC.

V and J are TRBV24-1 and TRBJ2-1, with D perhaps matching TRBD1 (6 bases). The CDR3 totals 16 residues. Germline V CDR1 and CDR2: KGHDR, SFDVKD. The germline V and J ends were trimmed by 2 bases and 7 bases, with 17 bases remaining between them. Here the CDR3 reads CATSDSDRNMKNEQFF. The CDR3 bases are TGTGCCACCAGTGATTCGGACAGAAACATGAAAAATGAGCAGTTCTTC.

V is TRBV15 and J is TRBJ2-7, with a possible D match to TRBD1 (6 bases). CDR1 and CDR2 from the germline V gene are LNHNV and YYDKDF (reference sequence). V was pared by 0 bases and J by 1 base, with 25 bases between. The CDR3 spans 20 residues. The CDR3 loop reads CATSRDLRGRGLSFSYEQYF. The CDR3 coding sequence is TGTGCCACCAGCAGAGATTTAAGGGGGAGAGGGTTAAGTTTTTCCTACGAGCAGTACTTC.

The genes are TRBV5-1 and TRBJ2-2; perhaps TRBD1 as D (6 bases). Trimming shortened V by 0 bases and J by 2 bases, and 8 bases separated the two germline ends. The germline CDR1 and CDR2 sequences are SGHRS and YFSETQ. The CDR3 runs 15 residues. DNA of the CDR3: TGCGCCAGCAGCTTGGAGGACAGAAACACCGGGGAGCTGTTTTTT. It specifies CASSLEDRNTGELFF.

The chain combines TRBV4-1 with TRBJ2-2, with 7 nucleotides matching TRBD2. Germline loops: CDR1 MGHRA, CDR2 YSYEKL. CDR3 length: 16 residues. V dropped 5 bases and J dropped 0; count of bases not matched to a gene: 6. CDR3 residues: CASSFIAGANTGELFF. CDR3 DNA: TGCGCCAGCAGCTTTATAGCGGGCGCGAACACCGGGGAGCTGTTTTTT.

The chain has TRBV24-1 and TRBJ2-2; TRBD2 matches at 10 bases. Germline trimming cut 2 bases from V and 4 bases from J; bases unmatched to any gene: 9. The CDR3 extends over 18 amino acids. Germline-derived CDR1 and CDR2 are KGHDR and SFDVKD. The CDR3 coding sequence is TGTGCCACCAGTGATTCGGATAAACTAGCGGGGCTCACCGGGGAGCTGTTTTTT. Translating it yields CATSDSDKLAGLTGELFF.

The CDR3 spells CASSPDRGRGQPQHF. CDR3 nucleotide sequence: TGCGCCAGCAGCCCGGACAGGGGAAGGGGTCAGCCCCAGCATTTT. The genes are TRBV5-1 and TRBJ1-5; 9 nucleotides align to TRBD1. Trimming took 4 bases from V and 6 from J; bases not matched to a gene: 8. Germline loops: CDR1 SGHRS, CDR2 YFSETQ. The CDR3 is 15 residues long. Drawing the rest from reference TRBV5-1 and TRBJ1-5, the complete variable domain is KAGVTQTPRYLIKTRGQQVTLSCSPISGHRSVSWYQQTPGQGLQFLFEYFSETQRNKGNFPGRFSGRQFSNSRSEMNVSTLELGDSALYLCASSPDRGRGQPQHFGDGTRLSIL.

To note about this clone: A junction end diverges from the germline sequence, so it may reflect a read error. J is TRBJ2-5 and V is TRBV7-7; 10 nucleotides agree with TRBD1. The CDR3 has 17 residues. Germline CDR1 is SSHAT and CDR2 is FNYEAQ (reference sequence). The CDR3 DNA sequence: TGTGCTAGCAGCCCAAGGCCGGGACAGGGGTCAATTGTGACCCAGTACTTC. Amino acids: CASSPRPGQGSIVTQYF.

The V and J genes are TRBV14 and TRBJ2-6; D ambiguous. Trimming stripped 4 bases from V and 0 bases from J, with 7 bases between. This CDR3 is built from 15 residues. CDR1 and CDR2 from the germline V gene are SGHDN and FVKESK. CDR3 protein: CASSRLSSGANVLTF. For the CDR3, the DNA is TGTGCCAGCAGCCGCCTCAGCTCTGGGGCCAACGTCCTGACTTTC.

In its sample, this clone was seen once. The chain recombines TRBV4-2 with TRBJ1-2, with 11 bases aligning to TRBD1. Germline CDR1 and CDR2: LGHNA and YNFKEQ. Trimming cost V 1 base and J 2 bases; bases outside gene matches: 3. This CDR3 has 16 amino acids. This chain's CDR3 is CASSQVGTGGNYGYTF. DNA for the CDR3: TGTGCCAGCAGCCAAGTGGGGACAGGGGGAAACTATGGCTACACCTTC.

The chain recombines TRBV9 with TRBJ2-7, with 9 bases lining up with TRBD1. This CDR3 region has 15 residues. Germline V CDR1 and CDR2: SGDLS, YYNGEE. The J segment lost 3 bases and the V segment lost 3 bases, leaving 7 bases of the junction unmatched. The CDR3 loop is CASSEQGADYYEQYF. The CDR3 DNA reads as TGTGCCAGCAGCGAACAGGGGGCGGACTACTACGAGCAGTACTTC.

This rearrangement joins TRBV5-8 to TRBJ2-3; D possibly corresponds to TRBD1 (5 bases). CDR1 is SGHTS, CDR2 YDEGEE, per germline. V lost 4 bases to trimming and J lost 2 bases, with 17 bases between them. This CDR3 spans 16 amino acids. CDR3 amino acids: CASSPWTRTLTDTQYF. In nucleotides, the CDR3 is TGTGCCAGCAGCCCCTGGACAAGGACCCTCACAGATACGCAGTATTTT.

The chain combines TRBV3-1 (or the pseudogene TRBV3-2) with TRBJ2-6; D is ambiguous. With 5 bases removed from V and 3 bases from J, the gap between germline ends came to 11 bases. This CDR3 is 15 amino acids long. The germline V gene has CDR1 LGHDT and CDR2 YNNKEL (reference sequence). CDR3 bases: TGTGCCAGCAGCTCCCGGTCCGGTGGGGCCAACGTCCTGACTTTC. Its protein product is CASSSRSGGANVLTF.